These T cell receptor beta chains were read from a single sample in a study of synovial regulatory T cells in juvenile arthritis. Using immunoSEQ multiplex PCR, the repertoire was profiled, and TCRdb retains in-frame clones only, with some absent. The sample shows 9,500 to 10,000 clones, and approximately 0.99% sits with its ten largest clones. Source material: Treg cells from blood. The receptor set was obtained from a donor aged 2-30 years with juvenile idiopathic arthritis. Each CDR3 is given with its conserved first and last residue. The order of the fields is clone size, J gene, V gene, CDR3 protein. The listing skips clone size in some rows; elsewhere it reads once, few, many or a size class.

- | TRBJ2-7 | TRBV29-1 | CSVSTLAGGGEQYF
- | TRBJ1-4 | TRBV4-3 | CASSQDLQATNEKLFF
- | TRBJ1-4 | TRBV2 | CASRTGQRATNEKLFF
medium-sized | TRBJ1-2 | TRBV10-3 | CAISGLIGGLYGYTF
- | TRBJ2-7 | TRBV4-1 | CASSQGPGGTSYEQYF
- | TRBJ1-2 | TRBV6-6 | CASSYSGTGQGYTF
- | TRBJ1-6 | TRBV19 | CASSTGQVYYNSPLHF
- | TRBJ2-1 | TRBV5-6 | CASTSGGPSRNEQFF
- | TRBJ2-7 | TRBV11-2 | CASSLGSSRYEQYF
- | TRBJ1-1 | TRBV6-5 | CASSYSTGNTEAFF
- | TRBJ2-7 | TRBV29-1 | CSVERVGEQYF
- | TRBJ2-3 | TRBV12-5 | CASGRGQRFTDTQYF
- | TRBJ1-2 | TRBV4-3 | CASSQDWGTGNYGYTF
- | TRBJ1-2 | TRBV5-6 | CASSSSPQGKYGYTF
- | TRBJ2-4 | TRBV19 | CASRNSLAKNIQYF
- | TRBJ2-7 | TRBV10-3 | CAISEGTGGDYEQYF
- | TRBJ2-1 | TRBV7-6 | CASSSVQGSYNEQFF
- | TRBJ1-1 | TRBV5-1 | CASSRSARGTNTEAFF
- | TRBJ2-3 | TRBV28 | CASTRRDTQYF
- | TRBJ2-7 | TRBV10-3 | CAISEGRDYEQYF
- | TRBJ2-1 | TRBV10-3 | CAIRRAGSRNEQFF
- | TRBJ1-2 | TRBV7-9 | CASSLSPGGYTF
- | TRBJ1-1 | TRBV18 | CASSPLGDTEAFF